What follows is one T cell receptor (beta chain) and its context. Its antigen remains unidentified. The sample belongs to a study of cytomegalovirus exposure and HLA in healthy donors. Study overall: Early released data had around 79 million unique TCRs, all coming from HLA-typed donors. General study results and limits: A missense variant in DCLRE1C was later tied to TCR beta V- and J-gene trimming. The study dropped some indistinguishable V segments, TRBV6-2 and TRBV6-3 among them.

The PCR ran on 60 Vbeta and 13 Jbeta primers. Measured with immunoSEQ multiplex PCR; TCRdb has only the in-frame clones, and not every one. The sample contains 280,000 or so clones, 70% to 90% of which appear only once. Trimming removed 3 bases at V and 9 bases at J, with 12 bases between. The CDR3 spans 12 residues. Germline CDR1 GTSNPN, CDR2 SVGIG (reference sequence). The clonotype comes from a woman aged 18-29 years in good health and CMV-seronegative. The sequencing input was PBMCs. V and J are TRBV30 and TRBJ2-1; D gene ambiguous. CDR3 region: CAWRYRVFEQFF. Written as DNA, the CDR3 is TGTGCCTGGAGGTACAGAGTCTTTGAGCAGTTCTTC.